The count of the clone carrying this TCR beta chain is one. The data were taken from a study of technical replicates of blood from several donors. This CDR3 has 16 residues. V was pared by 3 bases and J by 0 bases, with 12 bases between. In germline, CDR1 is LGHNA, CDR2 YNFKEQ. The method was immunoSEQ multiplex PCR; TCRdb's version includes in-frame clones alone and lacks a portion of them. Of about 75,000 clones listed, roughly 89% are singletons. This sequence joins TRBV4-2 and TRBJ2-1; TRBD2 is a possible D gene (7 bases). The sequencing input was T cells isolated from PBMCs. The receptor was derived from a human donor in good health. Some clones in this sample may be carry-over from other donors' samples. CDR3 sequence reads: CASSHVGGGSYNEQFF. The CDR3 DNA follows: TGTGCCAGCAGCCACGTAGGGGGGGGCTCCTACAATGAGCAGTTCTTC.